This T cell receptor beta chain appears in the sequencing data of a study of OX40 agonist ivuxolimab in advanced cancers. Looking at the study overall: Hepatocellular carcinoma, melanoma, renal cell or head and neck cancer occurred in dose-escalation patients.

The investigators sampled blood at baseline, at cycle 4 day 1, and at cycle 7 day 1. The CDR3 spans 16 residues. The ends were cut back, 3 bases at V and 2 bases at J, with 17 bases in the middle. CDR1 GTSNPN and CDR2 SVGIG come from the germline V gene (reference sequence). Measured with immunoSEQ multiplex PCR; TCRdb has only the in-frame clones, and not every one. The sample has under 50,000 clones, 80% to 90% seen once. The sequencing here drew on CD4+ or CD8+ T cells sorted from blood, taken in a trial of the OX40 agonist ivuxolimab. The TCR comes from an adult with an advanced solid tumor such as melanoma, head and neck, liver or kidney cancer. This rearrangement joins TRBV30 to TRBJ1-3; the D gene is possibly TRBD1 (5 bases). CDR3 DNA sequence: TGTGCCTGGAGCGAAGGCGACAGCGACCCTGGAAACACCATATATTTT. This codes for CAWSEGDSDPGNTIYF.